The entry that follows covers one T cell receptor beta chain sequence. Antigen: not known. PCR amplification relied on 60 Vbeta primers (plus 13 Jbeta primers). Original processing notes: Later, an analysis found 65 million to 85 million unique TCR beta chains, and 8.5 million to 14 million of these were shared. Data came from immunoSEQ multiplex PCR; TCRdb stores just in-frame clones and leaves some out. Clonal size and the V and J genes are those of that table, whereas D and trimming came from the DNA. Here the sample spans 100,000 to 150,000 clones, approximately 81% being singletons. This specimen comes from a study of cytomegalovirus exposure and HLA in healthy donors. Points from the study as a whole: HLA allele associations emerged for around 15,000 TCR beta sequences in a later analysis, at 0.05 false discovery rate.

The CDR3 has 16 residues. Trimming took 1 base from V and 0 from J, leaving 13 bases between them. CDR1 MDHEN and CDR2 SYDVKM come from the germline V gene. The TCR originated in a man younger than 35 in good health and CMV-seronegative. Sequencing input: PBMCs. The V and J genes are TRBV28 and TRBJ2-7; D gene uncertain. Written as DNA, the CDR3 is TGTGCCAGCAGTTTATCTTCCAGGTCCCCCTCCTACGAGCAGTACTTC. Encoded protein: CASSLSSRSPSYEQYF.